A single sample gave rise to the 18 T cell receptor beta chains below, sequenced in a study of human T cells and chemical hapten exposure. Time point: patch test 2, 6 weeks after DPC sensitization. Regarding treatment: therapeutic diphenylcyclopropenone sensitization with weekly scalp DPC. TCRdb re-called the RACE reads through MiXCR, storing one row per CDR3 protein. The profile shows 89,000 or so distinct CDR3 sequences, less than 8% of them singletons. The sample consisted of whole blood, taken in connection with sensitization to the hapten diphenylcyclopropenone (DPC). The source of these receptors is a woman in her 30s with alopecia areata. Some clones in this sample may be carry-over from other donors' samples.

The rearrangement joins TRBV5-8 to TRBJ1-1; the D is unclear. CDR1 and CDR2 (germline): SGHTS, YDEGEE. V gave up 4 bases and J gave up 4 bases, with 17 bases separating them. CDR3 length: 15 amino acids. The DNA for the CDR3 is TGTGCCAGCAGCAAGGTATGGAGCAGGCCCACTGAAGCTTTCTTT. Its protein product is CASSKVWSRPTEAFF. The entire variable domain, with the rest obtained from reference TRBV5-8 and TRBJ1-1, is as follows: EAGVTQSPTHLIKTRGQQATLRCSPISGHTSVYWYQQALGLGLQFLLWYDEGEERNRGNFPPRFSGRQFPNYSSELNVNALELEDSALYLCASSKVWSRPTEAFFGQGTRLTVV.

This clonotype occurred many times. CDR3 residues: CATCGVGDEQFF. The DNA for the CDR3 is TGTGCCACATGTGGTGTAGGGGATGAGCAGTTCTTC. This chain joins TRBV12-3 or TRBV12-4 and TRBJ2-1; D may be TRBD1 (5 bases). Between the trimmed V and J ends, which lost 10 bases and 8 bases, there was a span of 15 bases. This CDR3 has 12 residues.

This clonotype is judged medium-sized. This chain links TRBV6-1 with TRBJ1-1, with D perhaps matching TRBD1 (6 bases). V was pared by 7 bases and J by 6 bases, with 24 bases between. The CDR3 contains 16 residues. The germline V gene encodes CDR1 MNHNS and CDR2 SASEGT. CDR3 sequence reads: CASTRMRRGEDPEAFF. The CDR3 DNA follows: TGTGCCAGCACCCGGATGAGAAGGGGGGAGGACCCTGAAGCTTTCTTT.

V and J are TRBV12-3 or TRBV12-4 and TRBJ2-3; TRBD2 might be the D (6 bases). V was trimmed by 7 bases and J by 0 bases, leaving 14 bases between them. The CDR3 runs to 15 residues. The CDR3, as DNA: TGTGCCAGCATCCGAGAAGGGACTAGCACAGATACGCAGTATTTT. It translates to CASIREGTSTDTQYF.

This clonotype was seen ten or more times. The V and J genes are TRBV7-9 and TRBJ1-5, with TRBD1 matching over 11 bases. The CDR3 sequence is 15 residues long. CDR1 SEHNR and CDR2 FQNEAQ come from the germline V gene (reference sequence). V shed 5 bases and J 6 bases; nucleotides not matched to a gene: 6. The CDR3 nucleotides read TGTGCCAGCAGCATGGGGACAGGGGGTGGTCAGCCCCAGCATTTT. Translating gives CASSMGTGGGQPQHF.

This clonotype was seen repeatedly, ten times or more. The chain employs TRBV7-2 and TRBJ2-3, with 7 bases matching TRBD2. In germline, CDR1 is SGHTA, CDR2 FQGNSA. There are 16 residues in the CDR3. The J segment lost 2 bases and the V segment lost 0 bases, leaving 5 bases of the junction unmatched. CDR3 loop: CASSLAGTTNTDTQYF. As DNA, the CDR3 is TGTGCCAGCAGCTTAGCTGGGACTACCAACACAGATACGCAGTATTTT.

This clonotype occurred many times. V gene TRBV10-3 combines with J gene TRBJ2-7, with 8 bases matching TRBD1. This CDR3 has 12 amino acids. Germline CDR1 ENHRY, CDR2 SYGVKD. V lost 6 bases to trimming and J lost 6 bases; unmatched junction nucleotides: 4. Here the CDR3 reads CAISPTGAEQYF. In DNA form, the CDR3 reads TGTGCCATCAGCCCGACAGGGGCCGAGCAGTACTTC.

In this sample, this clonotype turned up many times. The rearrangement joins TRBV20-1 to TRBJ2-7; 7 bases map to TRBD1. The V gene's germline CDR1 is DFQATT and CDR2 SNEGSKA (reference sequence). There are 13 residues in the CDR3. The ends lost 4 bases at V and 3 bases at J; junction bases unmatched: 6. The CDR3 region has the DNA TGCAGTGCTATCAGGGGGATGAACTACGAGCAGTACTTC. This encodes CSAIRGMNYEQYF.

This clonotype came up many times. The genes are TRBV5-4 and TRBJ1-2; the D gene is possibly TRBD1 (6 bases). Looked up from germline, CDR1 is SGHNT and CDR2 is YYREEE (reference sequence). This CDR3 contains 15 residues. V lost 4 bases, J lost 5 bases, and 18 bases lay in between. CDR3 coding DNA: TGTGCCAGCAGCCCAACGGACAGCCGACTATATGGCTACACCTTC. Residues: CASSPTDSRLYGYTF.

At least ten counts were recorded for this clonotype. The chain joins TRBV12-3 or TRBV12-4 to TRBJ2-1; a weak D match, TRBD2 (6 bases). This CDR3 is built from 14 residues. V gave up 3 bases and J gave up 4 bases, with 10 bases separating them. CDR3 DNA sequence: TGTGCCAGCAGTTTCCCGGGACTTTACAATGAGCAGTTCTTC. Translated: CASSFPGLYNEQFF.

This clonotype appeared many times. The chain links TRBV3-1 to TRBJ2-3; 7 bases fit TRBD2. The CDR3 runs to 17 residues. From germline, CDR1 is LGHDT and CDR2 YNNKEL (reference sequence). After removal of 0 bases from V and 0 bases from J, the junction contained 6 bases not matched to a gene. The chain's CDR3 is CASSQDLTGGSTDTQYF. The CDR3 DNA is TGTGCCAGCAGCCAAGATTTGACGGGGGGTAGCACAGATACGCAGTATTTT.

This clonotype was recorded many times. The chain is built from TRBV29-1 and TRBJ1-1; TRBD1 might be the D (5 bases). The CDR3 has 13 residues. V was trimmed by 7 bases and J by 4 bases, leaving 16 bases between them. Germline assignment: CDR1 SQVTM and CDR2 ANQGSEA. The CDR3 region has the DNA TGCAGCGCTCTCTCCGGGGGTGCCACTGAAGCTTTCTTT. Its protein product is CSALSGGATEAFF.

This clonotype was observed a handful of times. The chain uses TRBV2 and TRBJ1-2; possibly TRBD1 for D (5 bases). V was pared by 6 bases and J by 2 bases, with 7 bases between. The CDR3 is 12 amino acids. The germline V gene has CDR1 SNHLY and CDR2 FYNNEI. CDR3 nucleotide sequence: TGTGCCAGCAGGACAGACAACTATGGCTACACCTTC. It yields the protein CASRTDNYGYTF.

This clonotype was seen a handful of times. V gene TRBV5-1 combines with J gene TRBJ2-6, with D possibly TRBD2 on 6 matching bases. The CDR3 is 19 amino acids. V dropped 1 base and J dropped 4 bases, with 21 bases sitting between them. Germline assignment: CDR1 SGHRS and CDR2 YFSETQ. CDR3 sequence: CASSLKSGGHYSGANVLTF. CDR3 nucleotide sequence: TGCGCCAGCAGCTTGAAGTCTGGAGGGCACTATTCGGGGGCCAACGTCCTGACTTTC.

This clonotype was detected ten times or more. The chain carries TRBV5-1 and TRBJ2-2; maybe TRBD2 (6 bases). Deletions cut 0 bases from V and 6 bases from J, with 12 bases between. This CDR3 region has 15 residues. Germline loops: CDR1 SGHRS, CDR2 YFSETQ. CDR3 protein: CASSLASVLPGELFF. The CDR3 DNA is TGCGCCAGCAGCTTGGCTAGCGTACTACCCGGGGAGCTGTTTTTT.

In the case of this clonotype: Being one base from a much bigger clone, this may be a read error. The J gene is TRBJ2-7, the V gene TRBV27; TRBD1 is a possible D gene (6 bases). The length of the CDR3 is 13 residues. Trimming left V 9 bases short and J 3 bases short, with 15 bases between. Germline assignment: CDR1 MNHEY and CDR2 SMNVEV (reference sequence). Here the CDR3 DNA reads TGTGCCAGGAGTCCGCGACAGGACTACGAGCAGTACTTC. Translated: CARSPRQDYEQYF.

This clonotype was counted many times. The J gene is TRBJ1-1, the V gene TRBV5-1; maybe TRBD1 (5 bases). The germline V gene encodes CDR1 SGHRS and CDR2 YFSETQ. The germline V and J ends were trimmed by 4 bases and 4 bases, with 17 bases remaining between them. The CDR3 runs 15 residues. The CDR3 sequence is CASSRDGGSSTEAFF. The CDR3 nucleotides read TGCGCCAGCAGCCGGGACGGAGGGTCTAGCACTGAAGCTTTCTTT.

This clonotype was found a few times. The chain recombines TRBV19 with TRBJ1-1; D not certain. The CDR3 runs to 15 residues. V was trimmed by 5 bases and J by 3 bases, leaving 16 bases between them. CDR1 is LNHDA, CDR2 SQIVND, per germline (reference sequence). The CDR3 sequence: CASSLPRHPYTEAFF. The CDR3 nucleotides read TGTGCCAGTAGTCTCCCGAGACACCCTTACACTGAAGCTTTCTTT.